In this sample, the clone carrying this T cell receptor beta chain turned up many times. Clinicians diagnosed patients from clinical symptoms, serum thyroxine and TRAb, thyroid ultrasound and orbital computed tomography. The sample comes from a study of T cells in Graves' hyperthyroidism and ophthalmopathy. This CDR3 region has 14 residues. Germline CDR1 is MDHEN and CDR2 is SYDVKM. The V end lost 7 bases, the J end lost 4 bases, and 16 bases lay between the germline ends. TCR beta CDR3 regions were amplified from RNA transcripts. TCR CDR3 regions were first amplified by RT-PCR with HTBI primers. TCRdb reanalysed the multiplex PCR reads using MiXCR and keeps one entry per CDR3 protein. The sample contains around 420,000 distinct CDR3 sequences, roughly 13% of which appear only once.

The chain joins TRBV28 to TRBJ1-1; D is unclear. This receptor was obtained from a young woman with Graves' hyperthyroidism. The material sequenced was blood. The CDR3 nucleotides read TGTGCCAGCACCGCGGGAGATCATTCCACTGAAGCTTTCTTT. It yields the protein CASTAGDHSTEAFF.